This is a list of T cell receptor beta chains from one sample in a study of cytomegalovirus exposure and HLA in healthy donors. Data came from immunoSEQ multiplex PCR; TCRdb stores just in-frame clones and leaves some out. The table has about 280,000 clones, more than 75% seen once. The sample taken for sequencing was PBMCs. The receptors were sampled from a woman aged 18-29 years in good health and CMV-seronegative. Both conserved end residues are trimmed from each CDR3.

j_gene | v_gene | len | CDR3aa
TRBJ2-3 | TRBV9 | 16 | ASSSPPSGASSTDTQY
TRBJ2-1 | TRBV28 | 14 | ASSHRIRSGHNEQF
TRBJ1-1 | TRBV7-2 | 13 | ASSLLTFGGGVAF
TRBJ2-1 | TRBV27 | 13 | ASSLLAGGNNEQF
TRBJ2-3 | TRBV25-1 | 12 | ATRDLAGTDTQY
TRBJ1-2 | TRBV6-5 | 13 | ASSYGRGIHYGYT
TRBJ1-1 | TRBV29-1 | 12 | SVAGEGSSFLAF
TRBJ1-5 | TRBV19 | 11 | ASNQGTNQPQH
TRBJ2-1 | TRBV27 | 12 | ASSFRGPYNEQF
TRBJ2-5 | TRBV5-6 | 14 | ASSLVRERWEETQY
TRBJ1-2 | TRBV6-5 | 11 | ASRTGQGGTYT
TRBJ1-4 | TRBV9 | 12 | ASSAGTVNEKLF
TRBJ2-5 | TRBV10-3 | 12 | AISLAGGQETQY
TRBJ1-1 | TRBV5-1 | 13 | ASSQGDRKNTEAF
TRBJ1-2 | TRBV28 | 13 | ASSLPQGFGYGYT
TRBJ1-3 | TRBV6-1 | 12 | ASSENRGGNTIY
TRBJ2-1 | TRBV7-3 | 12 | ASSFSSGSDEQF
TRBJ2-2 | TRBV6-4 | 15 | ASARTSGGSNTGELF
TRBJ2-5 | TRBV13 | 11 | ASSISGSETQY
TRBJ2-6 | TRBV27 | 13 | ASGTATSGANVLT
TRBJ2-3 | TRBV9 | 13 | ASRPGGQSTDTQY
TRBJ1-3 | TRBV6-5 | 12 | ASTAGRPGNTIY
TRBJ2-3 | TRBV7-6 | 15 | ASSPRTSGVSTDTQY
TRBJ1-1 | TRBV6-4 | 11 | ASSEQGSTEAF
TRBJ2-1 | TRBV7-2 | 13 | ASSSATRAYNEQF
TRBJ1-1 | TRBV28 | 12 | ASSLFSMNTEAF
TRBJ1-2 | TRBV4-1 | 13 | ASSQERGRGLGYT
TRBJ2-1 | TRBV5-1 | 14 | ASSLASPGQGNEQF
TRBJ1-2 | TRBV30 | 13 | AWSVRGGQLYGYT
TRBJ2-3 | TRBV9 | 15 | ASSPGLGGVGTDTQY
TRBJ2-5 | TRBV5-1 | 13 | ASIGLAGGQETQY